This T cell receptor (beta chain) was sequenced during a study of blood T cell repertoires in COVID-19 (TCRdb year 2020). Context from the whole study: Samples from collaborators originated in the United States, Italy and Spain and spanned both the acute and convalescent phases of COVID-19. The prospective study material was composed of cDNA or gDNA derived from T cells, B-cell-depleted T cells, or PBMCs. The dataset comprised deeply sampled blood TCRbeta repertoires from subjects exposed to, actively infected with, or recovered from COVID-19. A freely available public database, intended as a resource for researchers studying the immune response to SARS-CoV-2, is where the repertoires were released. Samples came from the ongoing ImmuneRACE study (first 160 participants) plus 1,254 subjects from 6 global collaborators. Nearly every sample came with metadata listing a de-identified subject ID, COVID-19 status, age in years and sex. Where available, HLA class I and class II types were taken from metadata supplied by the sample provider and were not determined by assay-based typing. Beyond this particular receptor, the publication reports: Clinical and demographic metadata were provided uncurated, with the amount varying by source and participant.

The immunoSEQ Assay, a bias-controlled multiplex PCR, was used to amplify TCRbeta CDR3 regions from genomic DNA. Concerning the study's data processing: Within the assay, amplification of reference gene primers was used to estimate how many nucleated cells each sample contained. To quantify the absolute abundance of each unique TCRbeta CDR3 rearrangement, sequence reads were collapsed and filtered. For each sample, productive Simpson clonality was calculated as the square root of Simpson's diversity index over productive rearrangements. Sourced from immuneACCESS, this table was stored by TCRdb with only in-frame sequences that have V and J called. A share of the clones is absent; for the studies checked, an unresolved V gene accounts for under half, and the remainder has no known explanation. V, J and clone size are taken as reported in that table, and D and trimming were inferred from the DNA itself. The sample has 410,000 or so clones on record, about nine tenths of them singletons. The top ten clones comprise under 1.5% of the sample.

In the case of this clone: Its specific antigen is unknown. No much larger clonotype is one base removed from it; base qualities were not supplied.

CDR1 is given as SGHRS and CDR2 as YFSETQ, both from the germline V gene. The CDR3 holds 14 amino acids from the cysteine to the phenylalanine. Left in the record is the CDR3 DNA by itself, 42 bases read in frame from the first base. V loses 4 bases, J loses 0 bases, and the germline ends lie 9 bases apart. The collaborating institutions used their own protocols to collect whole blood in K2EDTA tubes. For TCRbeta analysis, collaborators shipped samples as frozen whole blood, isolated PBMCs, or DNA extracted from either of those sample types. This receptor was taken from a woman aged 25 to 45 with active or convalescent COVID-19. The sequence is built from TRBV5-1 and TRBJ2-3; 6 matching bases give a weak D call of TRBD2. The sequenced material came from peripheral blood. The CDR3 reads as follows: CASSGGTSTDTQYF. The nucleotides are TGCGCCAGCAGCGGCGGGACTAGCACAGATACGCAGTATTTT.